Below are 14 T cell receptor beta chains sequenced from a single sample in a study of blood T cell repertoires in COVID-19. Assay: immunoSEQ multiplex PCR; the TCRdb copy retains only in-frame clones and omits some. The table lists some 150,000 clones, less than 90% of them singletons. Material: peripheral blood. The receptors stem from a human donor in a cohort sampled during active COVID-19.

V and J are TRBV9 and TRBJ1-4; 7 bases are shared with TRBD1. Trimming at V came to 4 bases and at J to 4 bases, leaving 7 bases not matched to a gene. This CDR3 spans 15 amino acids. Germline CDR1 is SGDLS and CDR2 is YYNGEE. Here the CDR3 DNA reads TGTGCCAGCAGCCCCCGACAGGGCCTTAATGAAAAACTGTTTTTT. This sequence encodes CASSPRQGLNEKLFF.

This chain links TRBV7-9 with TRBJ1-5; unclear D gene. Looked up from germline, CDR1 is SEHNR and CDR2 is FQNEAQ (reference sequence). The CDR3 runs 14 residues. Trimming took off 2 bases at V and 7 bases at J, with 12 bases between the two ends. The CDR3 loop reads CASSLSGARQPQHF. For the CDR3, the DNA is TGTGCCAGCAGCTTAAGCGGAGCCAGGCAGCCCCAGCATTTT.

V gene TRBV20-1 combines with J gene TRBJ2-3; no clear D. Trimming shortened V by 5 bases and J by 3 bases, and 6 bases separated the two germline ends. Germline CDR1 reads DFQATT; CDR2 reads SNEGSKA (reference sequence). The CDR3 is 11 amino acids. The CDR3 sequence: CSAYRTDTQYF. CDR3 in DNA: TGCAGTGCTTATCGGACAGATACGCAGTATTTT.

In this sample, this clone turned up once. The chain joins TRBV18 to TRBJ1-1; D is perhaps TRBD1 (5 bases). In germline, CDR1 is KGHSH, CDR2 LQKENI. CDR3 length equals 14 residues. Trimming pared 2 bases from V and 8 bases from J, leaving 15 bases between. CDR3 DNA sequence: TGTGCCAGCTCACCAGAAGGGGCAGGAACCGAAGCTTTCTTT. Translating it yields CASSPEGAGTEAFF. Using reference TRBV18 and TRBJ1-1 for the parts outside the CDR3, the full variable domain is NAGVMQNPRHLVRRRGQEARLRCSPMKGHSHVYWYRQLPEEGLKFMVYLQKENIIDESGMPKERFSAEFPKEGPSILRIQQVVRGDSAAYFCASSPEGAGTEAFFGQGTRLTVV.

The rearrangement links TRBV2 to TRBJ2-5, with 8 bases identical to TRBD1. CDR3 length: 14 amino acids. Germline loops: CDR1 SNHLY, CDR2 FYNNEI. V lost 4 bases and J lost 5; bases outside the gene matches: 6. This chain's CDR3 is CASSAQGQVETQYF. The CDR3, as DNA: TGTGCCAGCAGTGCCCAGGGACAGGTGGAGACCCAGTACTTC.

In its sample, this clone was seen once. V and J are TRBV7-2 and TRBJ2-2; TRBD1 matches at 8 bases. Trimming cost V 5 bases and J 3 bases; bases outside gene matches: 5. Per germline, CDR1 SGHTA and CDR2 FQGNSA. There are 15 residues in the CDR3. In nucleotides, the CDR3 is TGTGCCAGCAGCCCGAGGACAGGGTACACCGGGGAGCTGTTTTTT. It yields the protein CASSPRTGYTGELFF.

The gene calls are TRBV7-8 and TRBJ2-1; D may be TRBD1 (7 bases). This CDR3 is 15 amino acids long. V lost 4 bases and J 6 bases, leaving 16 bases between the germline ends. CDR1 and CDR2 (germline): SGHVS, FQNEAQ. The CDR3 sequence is CASSWQGEVGNEQFF. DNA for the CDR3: TGTGCCAGCAGCTGGCAGGGGGAGGTGGGCAATGAGCAGTTCTTC.

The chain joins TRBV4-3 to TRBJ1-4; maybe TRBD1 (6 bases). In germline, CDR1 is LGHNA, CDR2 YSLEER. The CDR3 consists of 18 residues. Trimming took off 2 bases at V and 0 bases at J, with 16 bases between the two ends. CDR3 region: CASSQFMAGDATNEKLFF. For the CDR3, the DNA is TGCGCCAGCAGCCAATTTATGGCAGGGGATGCAACTAATGAAAAACTGTTTTTT.

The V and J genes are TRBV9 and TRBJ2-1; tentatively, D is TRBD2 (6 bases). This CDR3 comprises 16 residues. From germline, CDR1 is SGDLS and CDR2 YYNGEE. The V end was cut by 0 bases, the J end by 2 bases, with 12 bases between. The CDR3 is CASSVAVRGTYNEQFF. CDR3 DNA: TGTGCCAGCAGCGTAGCGGTCCGGGGGACCTACAATGAGCAGTTCTTC.

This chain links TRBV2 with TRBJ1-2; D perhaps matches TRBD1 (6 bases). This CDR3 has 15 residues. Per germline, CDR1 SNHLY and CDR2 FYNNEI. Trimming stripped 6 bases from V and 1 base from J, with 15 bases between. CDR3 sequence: CASRSGTSLNYGYTF. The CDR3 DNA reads TGTGCCAGCAGGAGCGGGACATCCCTTAACTATGGCTACACCTTC.

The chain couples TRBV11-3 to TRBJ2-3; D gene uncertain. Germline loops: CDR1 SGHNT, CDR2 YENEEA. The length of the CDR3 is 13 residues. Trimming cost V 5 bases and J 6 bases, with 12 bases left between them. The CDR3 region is CASSPNVEDTQYF. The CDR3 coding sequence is TGTGCCAGCAGCCCGAACGTGGAGGATACGCAGTATTTT.

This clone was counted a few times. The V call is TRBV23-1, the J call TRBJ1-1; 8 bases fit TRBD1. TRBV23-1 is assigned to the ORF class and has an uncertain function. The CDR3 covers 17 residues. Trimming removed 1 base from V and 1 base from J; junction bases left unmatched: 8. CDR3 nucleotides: TGCGCCAGCAGTCAATTGCGGCAGGGGGCTTCGAACACTGAAGCTTTCTTT. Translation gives CASSQLRQGASNTEAFF.

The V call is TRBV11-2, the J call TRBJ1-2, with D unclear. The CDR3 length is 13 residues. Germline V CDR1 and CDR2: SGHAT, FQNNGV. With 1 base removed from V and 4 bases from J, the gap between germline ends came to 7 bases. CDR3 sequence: CASSLVYSYGYTF. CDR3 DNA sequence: TGTGCCAGCAGCTTAGTCTATTCCTATGGCTACACCTTC.

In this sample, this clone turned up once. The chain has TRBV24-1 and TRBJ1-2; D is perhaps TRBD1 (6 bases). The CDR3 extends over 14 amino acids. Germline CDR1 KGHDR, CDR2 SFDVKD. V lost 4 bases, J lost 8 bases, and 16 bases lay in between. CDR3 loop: CATSDRDTARGYTF. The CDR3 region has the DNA TGTGCCACCAGTGACCGGGACACAGCAAGAGGCTACACCTTC.